One and the same sample provided the 11 T cell receptor beta chains below, sequenced in a study of beta chain features in type 1 diabetes. Of the isolated RNA, all was reverse transcribed, and so the sequenced material was expressed TCRB transcripts. The method was immunoSEQ multiplex PCR; TCRdb's version includes in-frame clones alone and lacks a portion of them. The repertoire holds hundreds of thousands of clones, with around 16% as singletons. The specimen sequenced was naive CD4+ T cells from blood. These receptors all stem from a man younger than 30 in good health.

Remarks on this clone: The sample carries other DNA sequences with the same CDR3. J is TRBJ2-7 and V is TRBV28; tentatively, D is TRBD1 or TRBD2 (5 bases each). The CDR3 has 11 residues. V dropped 8 bases and J dropped 3 bases, with 8 bases sitting between them. Germline assignment: CDR1 MDHEN and CDR2 SYDVKM. The CDR3 sequence is CASGGSYEQYF. The CDR3 bases are TGTGCCAGCGGGGGAAGCTACGAGCAGTACTTC.

The sample holds a few counts of this clone. Here the CDR3 reads CASSFRGLSTDTQYF. The CDR3 DNA is TGTGCCAGCAGCTTCAGGGGGCTAAGCACAGATACGCAGTATTTT. This chain uses TRBV7-2 with TRBJ2-3; 8 nucleotides line up with TRBD1. Germline V CDR1 and CDR2: SGHTA, FQGNSA. V was pared by 3 bases and J by 0 bases, with 2 bases of the junction left unmatched. There are 15 residues in the CDR3.

The chain uses TRBV29-1 and TRBJ2-1; 10 positions agree with TRBD2. V lost 3 bases to trimming and J lost 9 bases; unmatched junction nucleotides: 8. Per germline, CDR1 SQVTM and CDR2 ANQGSEA. The CDR3 extends over 14 amino acids. CDR3 sequence: CSVDPAGGPGEQFF. As DNA, the CDR3 is TGCAGCGTTGACCCAGCGGGAGGGCCGGGTGAGCAGTTCTTC.

This clone was seen a handful of times. The gene calls are TRBV19 and TRBJ2-2; D is ambiguous. V dropped 3 bases and J dropped 1 base, with 6 bases sitting between them. Germline CDR1 and CDR2: LNHDA and SQIVND (reference sequence). There are 14 residues in the CDR3. The CDR3 protein is CASSIRQNTGELFF. DNA for the CDR3: TGTGCCAGTAGTATTCGACAGAACACCGGGGAGCTGTTTTTT.

In DNA, the CDR3 is TGTGCCAGCAGCTTAGGGGGGGCAGGGATTAGCAATCAGCCCCAGCATTTT. Its translation: CASSLGGAGISNQPQHF. J is TRBJ1-5 and V is TRBV7-6; D perhaps matches TRBD1 (6 bases). Looked up from germline, CDR1 is SGHVS and CDR2 is FNYEAQ. V was pared by 1 base and J by 0 bases, with 13 bases between. The CDR3 spans 17 residues.

The rearrangement uses TRBV5-6 and TRBJ2-7; 8 bases map to TRBD1. The CDR3 covers 15 residues. With 3 bases clipped from V and 4 bases from J, the junction kept 9 bases outside the gene matches. Germline V CDR1 and CDR2: SGHDT, YYEEEE. Here the CDR3 reads CASSWTGTGIYEQYF. CDR3 DNA sequence: TGTGCCAGCAGCTGGACCGGGACAGGCATTTACGAGCAGTACTTC.

A few counts support this clone. The rearrangement joins TRBV15 to TRBJ2-7, with 8 positions matching TRBD1. The germline V gene has CDR1 LNHNV and CDR2 YYDKDF (reference sequence). Trimming at V came to 5 bases and at J to 7 bases, leaving 10 bases not matched to a gene. This CDR3 contains 14 residues. The DNA for the CDR3 is TGTGCCACCAGCTCACGACAGGGGATACGTGAGCAGTACTTC. This codes for CATSSRQGIREQYF.

The CDR3 spells CASSPIAVSYNEQFF. CDR3 in DNA: TGTGCCAGCAGTCCAATAGCGGTATCCTACAATGAGCAGTTCTTC. This rearrangement joins TRBV6-1 to TRBJ2-1, with D possibly TRBD2 on 6 matching bases. Germline loops: CDR1 MNHNS, CDR2 SASEGT. The CDR3 has 15 residues. V dropped 5 bases and J dropped 1 base, with 12 bases sitting between them.

This clone has more than one count but fewer than ten. The chain recombines TRBV28 with TRBJ2-7, with D uncertain. The CDR3 loop spans 12 amino acids. CDR1 and CDR2 (germline): MDHEN, SYDVKM. V was shortened by 5 bases and J by 4 bases, with 9 bases between the two germline ends. The CDR3 is CASSPNFYEQYF. CDR3 in DNA: TGTGCCAGCAGTCCTAACTTTTACGAGCAGTACTTC.

The chain uses TRBV7-3 and TRBJ2-2; 7 positions agree with TRBD1. The germline V gene has CDR1 SGHTA and CDR2 FQGTGA. J was trimmed by 7 bases and V by 6 bases; bases with no gene match: 8. This CDR3 is 14 amino acids long. CDR3: CASRPTGVGGELFF. The CDR3 DNA sequence: TGTGCCAGCAGACCTACAGGGGTCGGCGGGGAGCTGTTTTTT.

In its sample, this clone was seen a few times. The chain links TRBV29-1 to TRBJ2-2, with D perhaps assigned TRBD1 or TRBD2 (5 bases each). This CDR3 comprises 14 residues. V lost 3 bases, J lost 0 bases, and 8 bases lay in between. From germline, CDR1 is SQVTM and CDR2 ANQGSEA. The CDR3 here is CSVEGPTNTGELFF. CDR3 in DNA: TGCAGCGTTGAGGGACCGACGAACACCGGGGAGCTGTTTTTT.